The 27 T cell receptor beta chains below come from one sample, sequenced in a study of blood T cell repertoires in COVID-19. Sequencing was performed with immunoSEQ multiplex PCR; in TCRdb, only in-frame clones are kept and a portion is missing. Of more than 85,000 clones in the sample, more than 85% are singletons; the top ten hold roughly 4.2%. The sample was peripheral blood. Receptors were obtained from a man in his late teens or twenties with acute or convalescent COVID-19.

This chain uses TRBV27 with TRBJ1-1; the match to TRBD1 covers 9 bases. The germline gives CDR1 MNHEY, CDR2 SMNVEV (reference sequence). This CDR3 is 15 amino acids long. J gave up 10 bases and V 0 bases, and 9 bases lay outside the gene matches. CDR3 coding DNA: TGTGCCAGCAGTTTATCCGGGACAGGGTACGCTGTAGCTTTCTTT. Its translation is CASSLSGTGYAVAFF.

The gene calls are TRBV11-2 and TRBJ2-7; TRBD1 agrees at 9 bases. The trim removed 1 base at V and 1 base at J, leaving 2 bases unmatched. The germline V gene encodes CDR1 SGHAT and CDR2 FQNNGV. This CDR3 region has 15 residues. CDR3 sequence (DNA): TGTGCCAGCAGCTTAGGGGACAGGGAATCCTACGAGCAGTACTTC. It encodes CASSLGDRESYEQYF.

The chain links TRBV11-2 to TRBJ1-1; possibly TRBD1 for D (5 bases). CDR1 and CDR2 from the germline V gene are SGHAT and FQNNGV. Trimming stripped 1 base from V and 4 bases from J, with 13 bases between. The CDR3 extends over 15 amino acids. CDR3 in DNA: TGTGCCAGCAGCTTAGCCTTCTCAGGGCTCACTGAAGCTTTCTTT. Translation: CASSLAFSGLTEAFF.

This chain uses TRBV2 with TRBJ1-5; a possible D gene is TRBD1 (5 bases). The germline gives CDR1 SNHLY, CDR2 FYNNEI. Trimming took 3 bases from V and 0 from J, leaving 21 bases between them. There are 19 residues in the CDR3. DNA for the CDR3: TGTGCCAGCAGTGAGGGCGGGGCTGGGATCGATTATAGCAATCAGCCCCAGCATTTT. Protein sequence: CASSEGGAGIDYSNQPQHF.

The chain carries TRBV9 and TRBJ2-2; 9 nucleotides agree with TRBD1. Losses at the gene ends were 3 bases for V and 6 bases for J; bases not matched to a gene: 9. The CDR3 is 16 amino acids. Germline CDR1 SGDLS, CDR2 YYNGEE. The CDR3 here is CASSDPGQGAAGELFF. CDR3 nucleotide sequence: TGTGCCAGCAGCGACCCGGGACAGGGTGCCGCCGGGGAGCTGTTTTTT.

With respect to this clone: One end of the junction varies from germline; a read error may be responsible. The chain combines TRBV5-1 with TRBJ1-1, with 9 bases identical to TRBD1. The CDR3 has 14 residues. Germline V gene data show CDR1 as SGHRS and CDR2 as YFSETQ. The CDR3 sequence: CASSRDRANSEAFF. CDR3 sequence (DNA): TGCGCCAGCAGCCGGGACAGGGCTAACAGTGAAGCTTTCTTT. Full variable domain (outside the CDR3, taken from reference TRBV5-1 and TRBJ1-1): KAGVTQTPRYLIKTRGQQVTLSCSPISGHRSVSWYQQTPGQGLQFLFEYFSETQRNKGNFPGRFSGRQFSNSRSEMNVSTLELGDSALYLCASSRDRANSEAFFGQGTRLTVV.

The rearrangement joins TRBV6-6 to TRBJ1-2; D possibly corresponds to TRBD1 (5 bases). CDR3 length equals 16 residues. Germline V CDR1 and CDR2: MNHNY, SVGAGI (reference sequence). V was cut by 2 bases and J by 4 bases, with 17 bases left in between. The CDR3 here is CASSYTRRDGGYGYTF. DNA for the CDR3: TGTGCCAGCAGTTACACCCGACGGGACGGGGGCTATGGCTACACCTTC.

This chain links TRBV27 with TRBJ1-5, with no clear D. The V gene lost 6 bases and the J gene lost 2 bases, with 8 bases spanning the gap. The CDR3 has 13 residues. Germline CDR1 reads MNHEY; CDR2 reads SMNVEV (reference sequence). CDR3 sequence reads: CASRKQGNQPQHF. The CDR3 DNA reads as TGTGCCAGCAGGAAGCAGGGCAATCAGCCCCAGCATTTT.

This chain connects TRBV6-5 to TRBJ1-1; 7 bases are shared with TRBD1. Looked up from germline, CDR1 is MNHEY and CDR2 is SVGAGI. V dropped 5 bases and J dropped 6; count of bases not matched to a gene: 3. CDR3 size: 12 residues. Written as DNA, the CDR3 is TGTGCCAGCAGTCGGACAGGCTCTGAAGCTTTCTTT. It specifies CASSRTGSEAFF.

By share of the sample, this clone is medium-sized. The chain recombines TRBV3-1 (or the pseudogene TRBV3-2) with TRBJ2-3; D unresolved. Trimming removed 4 bases from V and 0 bases from J, with 14 bases in between. Per the germline V gene, CDR1 is LGHDT and CDR2 is YNNKEL (reference sequence). CDR3 size: 16 residues. For the CDR3, the DNA is TGTGCCAGCAGCCCCACTTATAGCAGCAGCACAGATACGCAGTATTTT. This codes for CASSPTYSSSTDTQYF.

This clone occurred once. The chain combines TRBV10-3 with TRBJ2-5; 12 positions agree with TRBD2. This CDR3 region has 14 residues. Germline V lookup: CDR1 ENHRY, CDR2 SYGVKD. Unmatched junction bases numbered 3, after V lost 5 bases and J lost 5 bases. The CDR3 sequence is CAISFGTSGETQYF. As DNA, the CDR3 is TGTGCCATCAGTTTTGGGACTAGCGGGGAGACCCAGTACTTC.

Remarks on this clone: Compared with germline, one end of the junction differs, possibly owing to a read error. This chain links TRBV11-2 with TRBJ2-7; 8 bases line up with TRBD2. The length of the CDR3 is 12 residues. Germline lookup yields CDR1 SGHAT and CDR2 FQNNGV. CDR3 sequence reads: CASSSSGQGRDF. The CDR3 DNA sequence: TGTGCCAGCAGCTCTAGCGGGCAAGGAAGGGACTTC.

The chain links TRBV7-8 to TRBJ2-5; TRBD1 agrees at 10 bases. Germline trimming cut 5 bases from V and 3 bases from J; bases unmatched to any gene: 6. This CDR3 has 15 residues. CDR1 is SGHVS and CDR2 is FQNEAQ in the germline V gene. The chain's CDR3 is CASSPGTGEEETQYF. The CDR3 coding sequence is TGTGCCAGCAGCCCAGGGACAGGGGAGGAAGAGACCCAGTACTTC.

This chain links TRBV28 with TRBJ1-3, with D possibly TRBD1 on 6 matching bases. Trimming shortened V by 3 bases and J by 8 bases, and 14 bases separated the two germline ends. The CDR3 runs to 14 residues. In germline, CDR1 is MDHEN, CDR2 SYDVKM. The CDR3 loop is CASSLDSIPDTIYF. The CDR3 nucleotides are TGTGCCAGCAGTTTGGACAGCATCCCGGACACCATATATTTT.

Here the CDR3 reads CASSEGGTGELFF. CDR3 coding DNA: TGCGCCAGCAGCGAAGGGGGAACCGGGGAGCTGTTTTTT. This sequence joins TRBV5-1 and TRBJ2-2; a possible D gene is TRBD1 (6 bases). Germline loops: CDR1 SGHRS, CDR2 YFSETQ. This CDR3 comprises 13 residues. With 4 bases removed from V and 5 bases from J, the gap between germline ends came to 9 bases.

The chain carries TRBV9 and TRBJ1-1; D remains unclear. CDR1 is SGDLS and CDR2 is YYNGEE in the germline V gene. V was cut by 4 bases and J by 1 base, with 8 bases left in between. This CDR3 has 13 amino acids. The CDR3 region has the DNA TGTGCCAGCAGCTTGACACCGAACACTGAAGCTTTCTTT. It specifies CASSLTPNTEAFF.

The chain joins TRBV19 to TRBJ1-5, with 10 bases matching TRBD1. This CDR3 spans 15 amino acids. J gave up 5 bases and V 4 bases, and 5 bases lay outside the gene matches. Looked up from germline, CDR1 is LNHDA and CDR2 is SQIVND (reference sequence). The DNA for the CDR3 is TGTGCCAGTAGTACTCAGGACAGGGGGTATCAGCCCCAGCATTTT. This gives the protein CASSTQDRGYQPQHF. Full variable domain (missing parts from reference TRBV19 and TRBJ1-5): DGGITQSPKYLFRKEGQNVTLSCEQNLNHDAMYWYRQDPGQGLRLIYYSQIVNDFQKGDIAEGYSVSREKKESFPLTVTSAQKNPTAFYLCASSTQDRGYQPQHFGDGTRLSIL.

This chain uses TRBV18 with TRBJ1-4; tentatively, D is TRBD1 (6 bases). The CDR3 sequence is 17 residues long. V was cut by 3 bases and J by 0 bases, with 14 bases left in between. Germline-derived CDR1 and CDR2 are KGHSH and LQKENI. The chain's CDR3 is CASSPIGQTTTNEKLFF. DNA for the CDR3: TGTGCCAGCTCACCGATCGGACAGACCACAACTAATGAAAAACTGTTTTTT.

This chain joins TRBV30 and TRBJ1-5, with 12 bases identical to TRBD1. With V trimmed by 3 bases and J by 0 bases, 3 bases remained unmatched. Germline CDR1 is GTSNPN and CDR2 is SVGIG (reference sequence). This CDR3 is 16 amino acids long. CDR3 sequence reads: CAWSGTGGSSNQPQHF. The CDR3 DNA is TGTGCCTGGAGCGGGACAGGGGGCTCTAGCAATCAGCCCCAGCATTTT.

CDR3 nucleotides: TGTGCCAGCAGCTCAATTCAGGGAGGAGGGGAGCAGTACTTC. Translated: CASSSIQGGGEQYF. The chain links TRBV11-2 to TRBJ2-7; D possibly corresponds to TRBD2 (6 bases). CDR1 and CDR2 from the germline V gene are SGHAT and FQNNGV. The V end lost 4 bases, the J end lost 7 bases, and 17 bases lay between the germline ends. This CDR3 contains 14 residues.

The chain has TRBV12-3 or TRBV12-4 and TRBJ1-3; D gene uncertain. The germline V and J ends were trimmed by 6 bases and 0 bases, with 6 bases remaining between them. The CDR3 runs 13 residues. Here the CDR3 DNA reads TGTGCCAGCAGGGCAAACTCTGGAAACACCATATATTTT. It specifies CASRANSGNTIYF.

The V call is TRBV5-1, the J call TRBJ2-1; D is uncertain. Germline CDR1 reads SGHRS; CDR2 reads YFSETQ. Trimming shortened V by 4 bases and J by 1 base, and 9 bases separated the two germline ends. The CDR3 is 14 residues long. Here the CDR3 DNA reads TGCGCCAGCAGCGCTGACGGGTCCTACAATGAGCAGTTCTTC. The encoded protein is CASSADGSYNEQFF. Full variable domain (outside the CDR3, taken from reference TRBV5-1 and TRBJ2-1): KAGVTQTPRYLIKTRGQQVTLSCSPISGHRSVSWYQQTPGQGLQFLFEYFSETQRNKGNFPGRFSGRQFSNSRSEMNVSTLELGDSALYLCASSADGSYNEQFFGPGTRLTVL.

This chain connects TRBV6-5 to TRBJ1-6; tentative D call: TRBD1 (6 bases). Trimming shortened V by 5 bases and J by 11 bases, and 16 bases separated the two germline ends. There are 14 residues in the CDR3. Germline CDR1 is MNHEY and CDR2 is SVGAGI. CDR3 sequence: CASSTGQNIAPLHF. The CDR3 DNA sequence: TGTGCCAGCAGTACCGGACAGAATATTGCACCCCTCCACTTT.

V usage is TRBV5-1 and J usage is TRBJ1-1; 7 positions match TRBD1. The ends lost 8 bases at V and 0 bases at J; junction bases unmatched: 7. Germline CDR1 is SGHRS and CDR2 is YFSETQ. The CDR3 consists of 14 residues. The CDR3 bases are TGCGCCAGTTTCACAGGGGACGTGAACACTGAAGCTTTCTTT. It is translated as CASFTGDVNTEAFF.

The gene calls are TRBV23-1 and TRBJ2-4; 8 nucleotides match TRBD1. Being an ORF, TRBV23-1 has a function that is uncertain. The V segment lost 1 base and the J segment 3 bases; nucleotides outside the gene matches: 8. CDR3 length: 17 residues. The DNA for the CDR3 is TGCGCCAGCAGTCAATTTAGGACAGGGTTTGGCAAAAACATTCAGTACTTC. Protein: CASSQFRTGFGKNIQYF.

The chain uses TRBV3-1 (or the pseudogene TRBV3-2) and TRBJ2-1; maybe TRBD2 (5 bases). Germline V lookup: CDR1 LGHDT, CDR2 YNNKEL (reference sequence). V lost 4 bases, J lost 3 bases, and 16 bases lay in between. The CDR3 has 16 amino acids. The CDR3: CASSPVASGDYNEQFF. The CDR3 bases are TGTGCCAGCAGCCCCGTGGCATCCGGGGACTACAATGAGCAGTTCTTC.

V usage is TRBV6-1 and J usage is TRBJ1-2, with D maybe TRBD1 (6 bases). The germline CDR1 and CDR2 sequences are MNHNS and SASEGT. V lost 1 base and J 4 bases, leaving 13 bases between the germline ends. The CDR3 consists of 15 residues. CDR3 sequence: CASSEVRTVSYGYTF. DNA for the CDR3: TGTGCCAGCAGTGAAGTGAGGACAGTTAGCTATGGCTACACCTTC.